What follows are 32 T cell receptor beta chains derived from one specimen sequenced in a study of T cells in Graves' hyperthyroidism and ophthalmopathy. Researchers took RNA transcripts and amplified the TCR beta CDR3 regions from them. First-round RT-PCR with HTBI primers amplified the TCR CDR3 region. In TCRdb, the multiplex PCR reads were re-called with MiXCR into one record per CDR3 protein. The table lists fewer than 900,000 distinct CDR3 sequences, around 20% of them singletons, with over 15% in the top ten. Sequencing was done on a sample of blood. The receptors were gathered from a woman in her 50s with Graves' hyperthyroidism that later progressed to Graves' ophthalmopathy.

This chain links TRBV5-1 with TRBJ1-2; D gene ambiguous. CDR3 length equals 13 residues. Germline CDR1 SGHRS, CDR2 YFSETQ. The ends were cut back, 1 base at V and 3 bases at J, with 7 bases in the middle. CDR3 bases: TGCGCCAGCAGCTTGCCCAGAGACTATGGCTACACCTTC. The encoded protein is CASSLPRDYGYTF.

This clonotype occurred a few times. V and J are TRBV9 and TRBJ2-5; no reliable D call. Germline CDR1 and CDR2: SGDLS and YYNGEE. V was clipped by 0 bases and J by 1 base, with 10 bases between them. There are 15 residues in the CDR3. The CDR3 sequence is CASSVATAVQETQYF. CDR3 nucleotides: TGTGCCAGCAGCGTAGCTACGGCGGTCCAAGAGACCCAGTACTTC.

The chain joins TRBV4-2 to TRBJ2-3; D is perhaps TRBD2 (5 bases). This CDR3 has 13 amino acids. Germline V gives CDR1 LGHNA, CDR2 YNFKEQ. Trimming removed 0 bases from V and 7 bases from J, with 8 bases in between. Here the CDR3 DNA reads TGTGCCAGCAGCCAAGATCCGGGAAATACGCAGTATTTT. Translation: CASSQDPGNTQYF.

In this sample, this clonotype turned up many times. The chain is built from TRBV19 and TRBJ1-1; TRBD1 matches at 8 bases. This CDR3 is built from 15 residues. Germline values: CDR1 LNHDA, CDR2 SQIVND (reference sequence). The V and J ends lost 8 bases and 1 base, in that order; junction bases with no gene match: 9. Here the CDR3 reads CASQSQGAGNTEAFF. CDR3 sequence (DNA): TGTGCCAGTCAATCTCAGGGGGCCGGGAACACTGAAGCTTTCTTT.

V and J are TRBV20-1 and TRBJ2-3; D is unresolved. This CDR3 has 14 residues. Trimming removed 5 bases from V and 0 bases from J, with 12 bases in between. CDR1 DFQATT and CDR2 SNEGSKA come from the germline V gene (reference sequence). In nucleotides, the CDR3 is TGCAGTGCTCTGACTGACCTTAGCACAGATACGCAGTATTTT. Its translation is CSALTDLSTDTQYF.

As to this clonotype: A junction end diverges from the germline sequence, so it may reflect a read error. The V gene is TRBV13, the J gene TRBJ2-1, with D uncertain. The germline CDR1 and CDR2 sequences are PRHDT and FYEKMQ (reference sequence). There are 15 residues in the CDR3. DNA of the CDR3: TGTGCCAGCAACTTCACGGGTTTGACCTACAATGAGCAGTCCTTC. Translation: CASNFTGLTYNEQSF.

The V gene is TRBV13, the J gene TRBJ1-1; 7 bases match TRBD1. CDR1 and CDR2 from the germline V gene are PRHDT and FYEKMQ (reference sequence). V trimming: 5 bases; J trimming: 7 bases; junction bases outside the gene matches: 10. This CDR3 is 14 amino acids long. The CDR3 DNA reads as TGTGCCAGCAGCCCGATGACAGGGTACAATGAAGCTTTCTTT. Translation: CASSPMTGYNEAFF. Complete variable domain (other parts from reference TRBV13 and TRBJ1-1): AAGVIQSPRHLIKEKRETATLKCYPIPRHDTVYWYQQGPGQDPQFLISFYEKMQSDKGSIPDRFSAQQFSDYHSELNMSSLELGDSALYFCASSPMTGYNEAFFGQGTRLTVV.

There are many counts of this clonotype. This chain links TRBV20-1 with TRBJ2-7; D is perhaps TRBD2 (5 bases). The CDR3 is 14 residues long. The germline CDR1 and CDR2 sequences are DFQATT and SNEGSKA (reference sequence). V lost 3 bases, J lost 1 base, and 13 bases lay in between. The CDR3 DNA reads as TGCAGTGCTAGGGATCTAGCTGATTCCTACGAGCAGTACTTC. This sequence encodes CSARDLADSYEQYF.

Details on this clonotype: At one of its ends the junction is not consistent with the germline gene, which may arise from a read error. The J gene is TRBJ2-1, the V gene TRBV15; 12 bases fit TRBD2. The germline V gene encodes CDR1 LNHNV and CDR2 YYDKDF (reference sequence). This CDR3 is 16 amino acids long. The CDR3 bases are TGTGCCGCCAGCACCACGACTAGCGGGGGCTACAATGAGCAGTTCTTC. Translation gives CAASTTTSGGYNEQFF.

This clonotype was observed many times. This chain uses TRBV5-1 with TRBJ2-1, with TRBD2 matching 10 bases. Germline-derived CDR1 and CDR2 are SGHRS and YFSETQ. The V and J ends lost 5 bases and 3 bases, in that order; junction bases with no gene match: 2. The CDR3 extends over 14 amino acids. The CDR3, as DNA: TGCGCCAGCAGTACTAGCGGGGACTACAATGAGCAGTTCTTC. It specifies CASSTSGDYNEQFF.

There are many counts of this clonotype. The chain uses TRBV12-3 or TRBV12-4 and TRBJ1-5; the match to TRBD1 covers 8 bases. CDR3 length equals 14 residues. The V gene end was trimmed by 5 bases and the J gene end by 0 bases; junction bases not matched to a gene: 0. CDR3 loop: CASSDRGSNQPQHF. The CDR3, as DNA: TGTGCCAGCAGTGACAGGGGTAGCAATCAGCCCCAGCATTTT.

CDR3 loop: CASSKGQYNEQFF. In DNA, the CDR3 is TGTGCCAGCTCAAAAGGGCAATACAATGAGCAGTTCTTC. V is TRBV18 and J is TRBJ2-1; unclear D gene. The CDR3 length is 13 residues. Germline V gives CDR1 KGHSH, CDR2 LQKENI. V was cut by 5 bases and J by 4 bases, with 9 bases left in between.

V usage is TRBV27 and J usage is TRBJ2-1; D unclear. Trimming left V 4 bases short and J 10 bases short, with 8 bases between. This CDR3 has 11 amino acids. In germline, CDR1 is MNHEY, CDR2 SMNVEV (reference sequence). The CDR3 here is CASSSLDEQFF. DNA for the CDR3: TGTGCCAGCAGTTCCCTTGACGAGCAGTTCTTC.

This clonotype was recorded at least ten times. The chain is built from TRBV13 and TRBJ1-1; 9 bases are shared with TRBD1. The germline gives CDR1 PRHDT, CDR2 FYEKMQ (reference sequence). This CDR3 is 15 amino acids long. Losses at the gene ends were 5 bases for V and 3 bases for J; bases not matched to a gene: 7. CDR3 in amino acids: CASSLWTGEHTEAFF. The CDR3 nucleotides read TGTGCCAGCAGCCTATGGACAGGGGAGCACACTGAAGCTTTCTTT.

This clonotype was counted once. J is TRBJ2-7 and V is TRBV29-1; possibly TRBD1 for D (6 bases). This CDR3 has 15 amino acids. The germline CDR1 and CDR2 sequences are SQVTM and ANQGSEA. V lost 2 bases and J lost 0, with 14 bases in between. This CDR3 reads CSVEWGTRSSYEQYF. CDR3 sequence (DNA): TGCAGCGTTGAATGGGGGACAAGGTCCTCCTACGAGCAGTACTTC.

In its sample, this clonotype was seen once. The V and J genes are TRBV3-1 and TRBJ2-1; 11 positions match TRBD1. The CDR3 spans 16 residues. Trimming took 3 bases from V and 8 from J; bases not matched to a gene: 9. The germline CDR1 and CDR2 sequences are LGHDT and YNNKEL (reference sequence). CDR3 nucleotides: TGTGCCAGCAGCCAGGAGGTGGGACAGGGGGTCCATGAGCAGTTCTTC. This encodes CASSQEVGQGVHEQFF.

There are a few counts of this clonotype. The chain joins TRBV4-1 to TRBJ2-3, with 9 bases that match TRBD1. Germline-derived CDR1 and CDR2 are MGHRA and YSYEKL. J gave up 4 bases and V 2 bases, and 4 bases lay outside the gene matches. The CDR3 sequence is 15 residues long. CDR3 in amino acids: CASSQPGQGADTQYF. CDR3 coding DNA: TGCGCCAGCAGCCAACCGGGACAGGGTGCAGATACGCAGTATTTT.

This clonotype was observed a few times. The gene calls are TRBV2 and TRBJ1-2; 10 positions match TRBD1. The CDR3 totals 15 residues. The germline V gene encodes CDR1 SNHLY and CDR2 FYNNEI. Germline trimming cut 6 bases from V and 3 bases from J; bases unmatched to any gene: 7. The CDR3 DNA follows: TGTGCCAGCAGAGCGACAGGGGGCGGATACTATGGCTACACCTTC. Translating gives CASRATGGGYYGYTF.

The chain couples TRBV10-3 to TRBJ2-5; D is possibly TRBD2 (5 bases). In germline, CDR1 is ENHRY, CDR2 SYGVKD. The CDR3 length is 13 residues. Deletions cut 3 bases from V and 2 bases from J, with 7 bases between. CDR3 sequence: CAISDGLQETQYF. CDR3 DNA: TGTGCCATCAGTGACGGACTTCAAGAGACCCAGTACTTC.

The chain joins TRBV7-8 to TRBJ2-5, with 10 bases matching TRBD2. Trimming at V came to 3 bases and at J to 4 bases, leaving 5 bases not matched to a gene. CDR1 and CDR2 from the germline V gene are SGHVS and FQNEAQ. The CDR3 extends over 15 amino acids. CDR3 coding DNA: TGTGCCAGCAGCTTTATAGCGGGGGGCGCAGAGACCCAGTACTTC. Encoded protein: CASSFIAGGAETQYF. The variable domain in full, completed from reference TRBV7-8 and TRBJ2-5, reads GAGVSQSPRYKVAKRGQDVALRCDPISGHVSLFWYQQALGQGPEFLTYFQNEAQLDKSGLPSDRFFAERPEGSVSTLKIQRTQQEDSAVYLCASSFIAGGAETQYFGPGTRLLVL.

In its sample, this clonotype was seen many times. The chain has TRBV6-1 and TRBJ1-2, with TRBD1 identical over 8 bases. J was trimmed by 1 base and V by 5 bases; bases with no gene match: 6. Looked up from germline, CDR1 is MNHNS and CDR2 is SASEGT. This CDR3 contains 15 residues. CDR3 sequence reads: CASSRDRTSNYGYTF. The CDR3 DNA reads TGTGCCAGCAGTAGGGACAGGACCAGTAACTATGGCTACACCTTC.

Many counts were recorded for this clonotype. The junction departs from the called germline gene at one end, perhaps through a read error. CDR3 nucleotide sequence: TGTGCCAGCAGTCCCTTGACAGGAAACTATGGCCACACCTTC. As protein: CASSPLTGNYGHTF. The chain is built from TRBV12-3 or TRBV12-4 and TRBJ1-2, with D possibly TRBD1 on 6 matching bases. The CDR3 covers 14 residues.

The CDR3 sequence: CASSFRRELQETQYF. CDR3 bases: TGTGCCAGCAGCTTCCGCCGGGAGCTACAAGAGACCCAGTACTTC. This sequence joins TRBV12-3 or TRBV12-4 and TRBJ2-5; D perhaps matches TRBD2 (6 bases). This CDR3 spans 15 amino acids. V lost 6 bases and J lost 2, with 16 bases in between.

The chain has TRBV18 and TRBJ2-7; weak D call: TRBD1 (5 bases). This CDR3 spans 13 amino acids. Trimming took 3 bases from V and 3 from J, leaving 9 bases between them. CDR1 is KGHSH, CDR2 LQKENI, per germline. CDR3 DNA sequence: TGTGCCAGCTCACCCGACAGTGACTACGAGCAGTACTTC. Residues: CASSPDSDYEQYF.

This clonotype has just a few counts. At one of its ends the junction is not consistent with the germline gene, which may arise from a read error. The chain joins TRBV9 to TRBJ1-6; TRBD1 matches 8 bases. CDR1 and CDR2 (germline): SGDLS, YYNGEE. The CDR3 totals 14 residues. CDR3 loop: CASNAGGYYSPLHF. The CDR3 nucleotides are TGTGCCAGCAACGCAGGGGGCTATTATTCACCCCTCCACTTT.

The chain employs TRBV10-2 and TRBJ2-3; 11 bases match TRBD2. Unmatched junction bases numbered 8, after V lost 2 bases and J lost 1 base. This CDR3 spans 18 amino acids. The germline gives CDR1 WSHSY, CDR2 SAAADI. The CDR3 loop reads CASSEIAGGRSGTDTQYF. Written as DNA, the CDR3 is TGCGCCAGCAGTGAGATAGCGGGGGGGAGGAGCGGCACAGATACGCAGTATTTT.

This clonotype was picked up a small number of times. One end of the junction does not line up with germline, which may come from a read error. The chain employs TRBV6-5 and TRBJ2-3; possible D gene TRBD1, 6 bases. Germline CDR1 MNHEY, CDR2 SVGAGI. CDR3 length equals 16 residues. The CDR3 DNA reads as TGTGCCAGCAGTTACTCCGGGCAGGGGTTCACAGATACGCAATATTTT. It is translated as CASSYSGQGFTDTQYF.

At least ten counts were recorded for this clonotype. The chain joins TRBV11-2 to TRBJ2-7; 7 nucleotides line up with TRBD1. CDR3 length: 20 amino acids. V lost 0 bases to trimming and J lost 2 bases; unmatched junction nucleotides: 19. Germline V gene data show CDR1 as SGHAT and CDR2 as FQNNGV. This chain's CDR3 is CASSLESGRGPIPIPYEQYF. The CDR3, as DNA: TGTGCCAGCAGCTTAGAGTCGGGTAGGGGGCCTATTCCCATTCCCTACGAGCAGTACTTC.

This clonotype was observed at least ten times. This rearrangement joins TRBV7-2 to TRBJ2-4; possible D gene TRBD2, 6 bases. V lost 5 bases to trimming and J lost 7 bases, with 15 bases between them. Germline assignment: CDR1 SGHTA and CDR2 FQGNSA. This CDR3 comprises 14 residues. The DNA for the CDR3 is TGTGCCAGCAGCGAGGGGTTTCGGGGGAACATTCAGTACTTC. Encoded protein: CASSEGFRGNIQYF.

On this clonotype itself: The junction departs from the called germline gene at one end, perhaps through a read error. This chain uses TRBV3-1 with TRBJ2-2; the D is unclear. The germline V gene encodes CDR1 LGHDT and CDR2 YNNKEL (reference sequence). CDR3 length equals 17 residues. CDR3 coding DNA: TGTACCAGCAGCCACTGGAAGGGAACCATGAACACCGGGGAGCTGTTTTTT. This translates into CTSSHWKGTMNTGELFF.

The sample holds many counts of this clonotype. The rearrangement uses TRBV3-1 and TRBJ1-6; D not certain. The germline V gene has CDR1 LGHDT and CDR2 YNNKEL (reference sequence). This CDR3 contains 14 residues. V was clipped by 1 base and J by 10 bases, with 11 bases between them. The CDR3 is CASSQAPLESPLHF. The CDR3 DNA reads as TGTGCCAGCAGCCAAGCCCCGCTAGAATCACCCCTCCACTTT.

This clonotype was found many times. This chain joins TRBV12-3 or TRBV12-4 and TRBJ2-1; 10 bases align to TRBD2. V shed 1 base, J shed 9 bases, and the junction held 6 bases outside the gene matches. The CDR3 is made up of 15 amino acids. The CDR3 sequence is CASSLVPAGGGEQFF. For the CDR3, the DNA is TGTGCCAGCAGTTTAGTTCCAGCGGGGGGGGGTGAGCAGTTCTTC.